This T cell receptor (beta chain) was identified in a study of T cells after posttransplantation cyclophosphamide. Regarding the study as a whole: Later blood repertoires were often dominated by clones from the donor CD8+ memory compartment.

This CDR3 spans 11 amino acids. The germline gives CDR1 MDHEN, CDR2 SYDVKM. V lost 7 bases and J lost 11; bases outside the gene matches: 7. The table lists this clone with a count of one. The antigen remains undetermined. The repertoire was sequenced with immunoSEQ multiplex PCR; TCRdb's copy has only in-frame clones and lacks some. Here the sample spans tens of thousands of clones, roughly 92% being singletons. The source material was PBMCs. The receptor was derived from a woman in her forties or fifties in good health and a related stem cell transplant donor. The chain combines TRBV28 with TRBJ1-1, with 7 bases lining up with TRBD1. CDR3 region: CASTPGQRAFF. The DNA of the CDR3 is TGTGCCAGCACCCCGGGACAGCGGGCTTTCTTT.